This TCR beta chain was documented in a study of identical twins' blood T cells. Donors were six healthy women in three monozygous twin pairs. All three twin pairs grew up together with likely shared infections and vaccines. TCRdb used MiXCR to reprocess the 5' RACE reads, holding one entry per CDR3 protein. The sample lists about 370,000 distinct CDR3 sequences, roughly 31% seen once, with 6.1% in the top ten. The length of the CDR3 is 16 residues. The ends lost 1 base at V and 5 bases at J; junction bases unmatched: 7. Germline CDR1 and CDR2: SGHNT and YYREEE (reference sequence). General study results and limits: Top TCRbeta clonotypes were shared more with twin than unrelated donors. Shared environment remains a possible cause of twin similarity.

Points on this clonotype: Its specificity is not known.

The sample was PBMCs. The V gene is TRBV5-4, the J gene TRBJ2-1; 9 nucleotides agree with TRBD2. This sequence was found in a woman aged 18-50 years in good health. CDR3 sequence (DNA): TGTGCCAGCAGCTTGATCGCTAGCGGGGCCAACAATGAGCAGTTCTTC. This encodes CASSLIASGANNEQFF.